A selection of T cell receptor beta chains follows, all from one sample in a study of spatial heterogeneity in lung cancer. TCRdb used MiXCR to reprocess the 5' RACE reads, holding one entry per CDR3 protein. The repertoire consists of 30,000 to 45,000 distinct CDR3 sequences, with less than 9% occurring once and the leading ten covering around 29%. The source was PBMCs, collected at surgery. These receptor sequences come from a female donor with early-stage non-small cell lung cancer. The CDR3 runs from the conserved cysteine through the conserved F or W. Fields, in order: V gene, D gene, CDR3 protein. A D gene is named only where the DNA matches it firmly.

V gene: TRBV7-9; D gene: TRBD2; CDR3 protein: CASRESGGAYEQYF
V gene: TRBV21-1; D gene: NA; CDR3 protein: CASGGRDRTSTDTQYF
V gene: TRBV5-1; D gene: TRBD2; CDR3 protein: CASSLWTSGSPNEQFF
V gene: TRBV7-8; D gene: NA; CDR3 protein: CASSLIPFANEQFF
V gene: TRBV4-1; D gene: NA; CDR3 protein: CASSQSEANQETQYF
V gene: TRBV28; D gene: NA; CDR3 protein: CASTTTRGDFLKQPQHF
V gene: TRBV4-2; D gene: TRBD2; CDR3 protein: CASSQGRTSGVGQFF
V gene: TRBV11-2; D gene: NA; CDR3 protein: CASSPPYQETQYF
V gene: TRBV25-1; D gene: TRBD1; CDR3 protein: CASSHPQGVRAGELFF
V gene: TRBV12-3/TRBV12-4; D gene: TRBD2; CDR3 protein: CASTPRGLVGDTQYF
V gene: TRBV6-2/TRBV6-3; D gene: NA; CDR3 protein: CASSAPRAYVTKSSYNEQFF
V gene: TRBV6-5; D gene: NA; CDR3 protein: CASSYVRPMNTGELFF
V gene: TRBV28; D gene: TRBD2; CDR3 protein: CASSFAGLAGGRTGELFF
V gene: TRBV29-1; D gene: NA; CDR3 protein: CSVCQGINQPQHF
V gene: TRBV5-1; D gene: NA; CDR3 protein: CASSLAPGGRTYRVNEKLFF
V gene: TRBV5-1; D gene: TRBD2; CDR3 protein: CASRLAGGPEETQYF
V gene: TRBV12-3/TRBV12-4; D gene: NA; CDR3 protein: CASSLYSNQPQHF
V gene: TRBV5-1; D gene: NA; CDR3 protein: CASSAGTARGSYTF
V gene: TRBV11-2; D gene: NA; CDR3 protein: CASSLVGLEAFF
V gene: TRBV20-1; D gene: NA; CDR3 protein: CSVLDKIANEKLFF
V gene: TRBV3-1; D gene: NA; CDR3 protein: CASSQAFGTHSYNSPLHF
V gene: TRBV18; D gene: TRBD1; CDR3 protein: CASLDGQGQETQYF
V gene: TRBV2; D gene: NA; CDR3 protein: CASSENRDAEKLFF
V gene: TRBV10-1; D gene: NA; CDR3 protein: CASLGRLRAYEQYF
V gene: TRBV6-2/TRBV6-3; D gene: NA; CDR3 protein: CASSYALGNEQFF
V gene: TRBV24-1; D gene: TRBD2; CDR3 protein: CATSSAGPRHTQYF
V gene: TRBV12-3/TRBV12-4; D gene: NA; CDR3 protein: CASRPDRTNEKLFF
V gene: TRBV6-6; D gene: NA; CDR3 protein: CASSSRGLEQYF
V gene: TRBV5-1; D gene: NA; CDR3 protein: CASKDPPGNEQFF
V gene: TRBV7-2; D gene: NA; CDR3 protein: CASSLQSGGNQPQHF
V gene: TRBV12-3/TRBV12-4; D gene: TRBD1; CDR3 protein: CASSRTGDKVTQYF
V gene: TRBV24-1; D gene: TRBD1; CDR3 protein: CATSDPDRAFPYEQYF
V gene: TRBV4-1; D gene: NA; CDR3 protein: CASSPRTPSFKAGELFF
V gene: TRBV4-1; D gene: TRBD1; CDR3 protein: CASSATRWTGSPDTQYF
V gene: TRBV11-2; D gene: TRBD2; CDR3 protein: CASSYFPAPGTSGADNEQFF